The clone carrying this T cell receptor (beta chain) has a handful of counts. Its antigen is unidentified. The record originates from a study of PD-L1 blockade in urothelial cancer. Study results and caveats: In blood at 3 weeks, tumor-associated clones expanded more among patients with durable benefit.

Described time point: peripheral blood 6 weeks after treatment start. Data came from immunoSEQ multiplex PCR; TCRdb stores just in-frame clones and leaves some out. Counted here are over 100,000 clones, roughly 90% occurring once; the ten biggest clones make up 3% to 4%. V trimming: 6 bases; J trimming: 5 bases; junction bases outside the gene matches: 0. The CDR3 extends over 11 amino acids. Germline values: CDR1 DFQATT, CDR2 SNEGSKA (reference sequence). The clonotype was recovered from a man aged 55 to 70 with urothelial cancer. The V call is TRBV20-1, the J call TRBJ1-4; 7 bases match TRBD1. The input for sequencing was PBMCs, taken around atezolizumab (anti-PD-L1) treatment. The CDR3 protein is CSAGQNEKLFF. The CDR3 DNA reads as TGCAGTGCGGGACAGAATGAAAAACTGTTTTTT.